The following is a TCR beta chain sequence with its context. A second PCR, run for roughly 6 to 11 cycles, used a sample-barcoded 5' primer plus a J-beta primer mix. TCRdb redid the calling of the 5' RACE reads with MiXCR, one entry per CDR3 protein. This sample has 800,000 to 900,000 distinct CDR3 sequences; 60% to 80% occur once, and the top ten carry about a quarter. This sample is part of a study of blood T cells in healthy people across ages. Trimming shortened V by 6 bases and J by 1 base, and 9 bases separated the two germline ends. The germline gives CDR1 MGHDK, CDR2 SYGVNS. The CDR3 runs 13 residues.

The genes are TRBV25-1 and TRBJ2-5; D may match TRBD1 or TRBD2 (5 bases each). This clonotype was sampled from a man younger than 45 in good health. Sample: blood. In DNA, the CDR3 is TGTGCCAGCAGACCCGGGACCCAAGAGACCCAGTACTTC. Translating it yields CASRPGTQETQYF.